This TCR beta chain came from a study of CD8+ T cells in alopecia areata. Study-wide points: Resident alphabeta T-cell populations of normal skin are likewise subject to sequencing in scalp samples. Lesional scalp, notably in alopecia totalis/universalis, had clonality above that of normal scalp.

RNA extraction and reverse transcription yielded cDNA as sequencing template. The data were produced by immunoSEQ multiplex PCR, yet TCRdb's version contains in-frame clones alone and is incomplete. The sample has 130,000 to 150,000 clones, around 86% seen once. The CDR3 covers 15 residues. CDR1 and CDR2 from the germline V gene are SGHAT and FQNNGV. With 3 bases removed from V and 2 bases from J, the gap between germline ends came to 11 bases. For this clone: The target antigen is unknown.

The clonotype was recovered from a human donor with alopecia areata. The J gene is TRBJ2-1, the V gene TRBV11-2, with no clear D. The starting material was CD8+ T cells sorted from blood, obtained at week 0. The CDR3 protein is CASSFGYGAYNEQFF. In DNA form, the CDR3 reads TGTGCCAGCAGCTTTGGTTATGGGGCCTACAATGAGCAGTTCTTC. Complete variable domain (other parts from reference TRBV11-2 and TRBJ2-1): EAGVAQSPRYKIIEKRQSVAFWCNPISGHATLYWYQQILGQGPKLLIQFQNNGVVDDSQLPKDRFSAERLKGVDSTLKIQPAKLEDSAVYLCASSFGYGAYNEQFFGPGTRLTVL.